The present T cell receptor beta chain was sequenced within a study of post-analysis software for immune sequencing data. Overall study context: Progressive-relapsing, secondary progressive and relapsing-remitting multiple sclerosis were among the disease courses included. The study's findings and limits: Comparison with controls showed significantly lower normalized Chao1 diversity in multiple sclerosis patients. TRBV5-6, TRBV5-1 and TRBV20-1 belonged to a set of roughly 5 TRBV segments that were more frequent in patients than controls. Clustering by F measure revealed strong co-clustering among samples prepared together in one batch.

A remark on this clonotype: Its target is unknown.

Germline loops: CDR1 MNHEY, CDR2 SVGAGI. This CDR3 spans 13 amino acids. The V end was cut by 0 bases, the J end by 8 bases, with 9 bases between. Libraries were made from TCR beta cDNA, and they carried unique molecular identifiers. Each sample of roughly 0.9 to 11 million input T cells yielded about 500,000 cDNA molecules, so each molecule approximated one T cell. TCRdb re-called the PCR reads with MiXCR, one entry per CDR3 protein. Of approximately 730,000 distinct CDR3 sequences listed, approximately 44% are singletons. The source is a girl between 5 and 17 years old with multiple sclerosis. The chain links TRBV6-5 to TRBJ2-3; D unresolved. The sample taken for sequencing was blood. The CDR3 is CASSYSDPGTQYF. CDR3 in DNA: TGTGCCAGCAGTTACTCGGACCCTGGTACGCAGTATTTT.